This T cell receptor beta chain was recorded in a study of blood T cell repertoires in COVID-19. Germline values: CDR1 SGHKS, CDR2 YYEKEE (reference sequence). The CDR3 is 18 residues long. The junction had 12 bases not matched to a gene; V was cut back by 1 base and J by 4 bases. The sample holds many counts of this clone. In the original analysis: Cell counts per sample came from amplifying reference gene primers. The data were produced by immunoSEQ multiplex PCR, yet TCRdb's version contains in-frame clones alone and is incomplete. V, J and clone size are taken as reported in that table, and D and trimming were inferred from the DNA itself. The data show 140,000 to 150,000 clones, around nine tenths seen once.

The origin of this receptor is a woman aged 50 to 60 with active or convalescent COVID-19. Input material: peripheral blood. The chain carries TRBV5-5 and TRBJ1-5, with 9 bases fitting TRBD1. CDR3 nucleotides: TGTGCCAGCAGCTTGAATCACCCGGGACAGGGTCGTAATCAGCCCCAGCATTTT. This sequence encodes CASSLNHPGQGRNQPQHF.